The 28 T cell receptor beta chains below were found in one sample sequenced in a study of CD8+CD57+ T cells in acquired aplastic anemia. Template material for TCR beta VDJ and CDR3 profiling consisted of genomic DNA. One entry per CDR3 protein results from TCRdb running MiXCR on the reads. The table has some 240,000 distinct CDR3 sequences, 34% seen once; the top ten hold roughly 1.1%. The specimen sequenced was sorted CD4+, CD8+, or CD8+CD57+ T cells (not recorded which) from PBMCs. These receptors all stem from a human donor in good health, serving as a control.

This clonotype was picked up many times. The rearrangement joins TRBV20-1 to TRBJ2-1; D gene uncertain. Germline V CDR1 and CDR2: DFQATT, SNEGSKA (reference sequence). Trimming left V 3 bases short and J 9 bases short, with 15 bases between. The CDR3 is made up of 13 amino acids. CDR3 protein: CSASFPSSSEQFF. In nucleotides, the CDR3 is TGCAGTGCTAGTTTTCCCTCCTCGAGTGAGCAGTTCTTC.

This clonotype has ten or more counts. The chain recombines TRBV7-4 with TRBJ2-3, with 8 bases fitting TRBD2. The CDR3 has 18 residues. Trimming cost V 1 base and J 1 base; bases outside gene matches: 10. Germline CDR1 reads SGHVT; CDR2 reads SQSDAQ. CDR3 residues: CASSLGLDSGVGTDTQYF. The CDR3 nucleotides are TGTGCCAGCAGCTTAGGGCTCGATAGCGGGGTCGGCACAGATACGCAGTATTTT.

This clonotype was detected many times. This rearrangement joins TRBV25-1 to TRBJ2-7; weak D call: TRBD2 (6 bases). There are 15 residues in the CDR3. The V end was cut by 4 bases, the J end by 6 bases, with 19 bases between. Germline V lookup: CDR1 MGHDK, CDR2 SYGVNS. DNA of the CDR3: TGTGCCAGCAGTGGGGGGTCGGGGGTTTCCGTCGAGCAGTACTTC. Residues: CASSGGSGVSVEQYF.

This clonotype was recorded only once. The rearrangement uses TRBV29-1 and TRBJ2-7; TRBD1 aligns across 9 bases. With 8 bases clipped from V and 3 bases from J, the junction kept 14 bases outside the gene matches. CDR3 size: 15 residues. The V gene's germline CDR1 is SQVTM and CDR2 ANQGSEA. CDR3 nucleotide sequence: TGCAGCAGTCGGGATATTCCGGGACAGGGCTACGAGCAGTACTTC. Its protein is CSSRDIPGQGYEQYF.

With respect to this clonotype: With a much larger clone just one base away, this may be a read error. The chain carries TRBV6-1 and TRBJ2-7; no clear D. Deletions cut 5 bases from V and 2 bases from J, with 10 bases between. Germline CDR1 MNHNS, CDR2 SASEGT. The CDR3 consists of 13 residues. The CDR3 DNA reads TGTGCCAGCAGTAGTACACCACCCTACGAGCAGTACTTC. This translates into CASSSTPPYEQYF.

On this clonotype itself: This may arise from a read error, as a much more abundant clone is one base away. DNA for the CDR3: TGTGCCAGCAGCCAAGAATCAGGATCCGGCTCCTACGAGCAGTACTTC. The encoded protein is CASSQESGSGSYEQYF. This chain joins TRBV24-1 and TRBJ2-7, with unresolved D. The CDR3 runs to 16 residues. The V gene lost 11 bases and the J gene lost 0 bases, with 22 bases spanning the gap. CDR1 is KGHDR, CDR2 SFDVKD, per germline.

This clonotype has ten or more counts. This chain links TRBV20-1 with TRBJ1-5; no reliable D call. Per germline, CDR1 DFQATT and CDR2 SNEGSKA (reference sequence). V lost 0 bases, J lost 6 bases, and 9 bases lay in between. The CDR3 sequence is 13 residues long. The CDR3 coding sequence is TGCAGTGCTAGAGATAATGAGGGTCAGCCCCAGCATTTT. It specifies CSARDNEGQPQHF.

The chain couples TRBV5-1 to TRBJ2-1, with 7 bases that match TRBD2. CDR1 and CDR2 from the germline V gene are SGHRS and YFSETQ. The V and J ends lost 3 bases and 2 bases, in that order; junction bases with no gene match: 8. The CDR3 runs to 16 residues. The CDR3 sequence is CASSYNGGTTYNEQFF. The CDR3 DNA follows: TGCGCCAGCAGCTATAACGGGGGGACCACCTACAATGAGCAGTTCTTC.

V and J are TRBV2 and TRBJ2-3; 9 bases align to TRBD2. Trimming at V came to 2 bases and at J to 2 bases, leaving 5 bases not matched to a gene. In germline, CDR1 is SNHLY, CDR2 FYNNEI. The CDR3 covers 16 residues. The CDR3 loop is CASSEFSGGATDTQYF. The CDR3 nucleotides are TGTGCCAGCAGTGAATTTAGCGGGGGAGCCACAGATACGCAGTATTTT.

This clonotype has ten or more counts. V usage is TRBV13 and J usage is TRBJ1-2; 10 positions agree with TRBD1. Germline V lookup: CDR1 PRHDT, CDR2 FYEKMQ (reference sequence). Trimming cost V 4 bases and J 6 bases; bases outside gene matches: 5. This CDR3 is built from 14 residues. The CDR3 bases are TGTGCCAGCAGCTCACGGGACAGGGGAAATGGCTACACCTTC. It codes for CASSSRDRGNGYTF.

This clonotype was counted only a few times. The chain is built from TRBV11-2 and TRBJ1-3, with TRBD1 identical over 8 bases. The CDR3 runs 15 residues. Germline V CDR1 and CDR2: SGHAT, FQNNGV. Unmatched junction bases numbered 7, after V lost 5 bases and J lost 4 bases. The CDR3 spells CASSPPGGFGNTIYF. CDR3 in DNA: TGTGCCAGCAGCCCGCCAGGGGGCTTCGGAAACACCATATATTTT.

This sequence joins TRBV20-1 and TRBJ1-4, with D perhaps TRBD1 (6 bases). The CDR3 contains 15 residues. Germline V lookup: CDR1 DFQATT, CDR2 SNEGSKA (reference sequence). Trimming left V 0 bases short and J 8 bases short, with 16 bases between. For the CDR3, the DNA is TGCAGTGCTAGAGACCCCGGGGGGCTGTTAGAAAAACTGTTTTTT. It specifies CSARDPGGLLEKLFF.

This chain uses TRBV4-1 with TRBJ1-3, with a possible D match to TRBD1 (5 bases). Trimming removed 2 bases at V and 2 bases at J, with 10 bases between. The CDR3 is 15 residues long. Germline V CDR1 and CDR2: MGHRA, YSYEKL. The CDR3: CASSQRGVAGNTIYF. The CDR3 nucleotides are TGCGCCAGCAGCCAACGGGGGGTTGCTGGAAACACCATATATTTT.

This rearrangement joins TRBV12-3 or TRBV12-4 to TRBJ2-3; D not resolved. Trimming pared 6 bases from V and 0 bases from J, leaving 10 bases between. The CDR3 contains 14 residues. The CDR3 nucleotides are TGTGCCAGCAGCAAGCTCGCTAGCACAGATACGCAGTATTTT. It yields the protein CASSKLASTDTQYF.

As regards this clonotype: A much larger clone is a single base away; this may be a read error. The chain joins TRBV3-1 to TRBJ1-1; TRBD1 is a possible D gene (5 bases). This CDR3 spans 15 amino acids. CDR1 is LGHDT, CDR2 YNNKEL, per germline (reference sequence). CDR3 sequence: CASSQDGGTFTEALF. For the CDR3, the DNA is TGTGCCAGCAGCCAAGACGGAGGGACTTTCACTGAAGCTCTCTTT. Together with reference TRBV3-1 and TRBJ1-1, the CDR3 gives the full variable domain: DTAVSQTPKYLVTQMGNDKSIKCEQNLGHDTMYWYKQDSKKFLKIMFSYNNKELIINETVPNRFSPKSPDKAHLNLHINSLELGDSAVYFCASSQDGGTFTEALFGQGTRLTVV.

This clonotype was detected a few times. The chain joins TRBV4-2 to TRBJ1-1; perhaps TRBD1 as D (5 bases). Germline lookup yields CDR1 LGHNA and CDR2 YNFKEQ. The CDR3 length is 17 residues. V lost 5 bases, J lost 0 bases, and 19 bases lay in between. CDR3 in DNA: TGTGCCAGCAGCGCCCCCCAATCGGGGGGATTGAACACTGAAGCTTTCTTT. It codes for CASSAPQSGGLNTEAFF.

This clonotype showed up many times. The DNA for the CDR3 is TGTGCCAGCGGACGGGACAGGGGAAATTCACCCCTCCACTTT. This gives the protein CASGRDRGNSPLHF. The chain combines TRBV6-1 with TRBJ1-6; 10 bases align to TRBD1. V shed 8 bases and J 7 bases; nucleotides not matched to a gene: 5. Germline CDR1 and CDR2: MNHNS and SASEGT. The CDR3 extends over 14 amino acids.

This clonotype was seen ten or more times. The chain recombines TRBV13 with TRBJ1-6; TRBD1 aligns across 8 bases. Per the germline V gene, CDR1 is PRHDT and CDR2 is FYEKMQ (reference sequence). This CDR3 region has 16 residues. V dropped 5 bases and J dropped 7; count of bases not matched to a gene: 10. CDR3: CASSGGTGKTNSPLHF. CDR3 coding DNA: TGTGCCAGCAGCGGAGGGACAGGAAAAACAAATTCACCCCTCCACTTT.

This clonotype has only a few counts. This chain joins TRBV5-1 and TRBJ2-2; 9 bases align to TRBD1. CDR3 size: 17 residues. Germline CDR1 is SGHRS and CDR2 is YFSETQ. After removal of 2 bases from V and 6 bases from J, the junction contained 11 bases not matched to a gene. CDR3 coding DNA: TGCGCCAGCAGCTTAAATGTGGGACAGGGAGGCTCCGGGGAGCTGTTTTTT. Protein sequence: CASSLNVGQGGSGELFF.

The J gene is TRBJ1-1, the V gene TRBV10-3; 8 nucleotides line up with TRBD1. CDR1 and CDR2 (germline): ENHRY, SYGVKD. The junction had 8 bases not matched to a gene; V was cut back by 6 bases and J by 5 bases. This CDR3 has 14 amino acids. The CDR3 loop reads CAIRSGTGGTEAFF. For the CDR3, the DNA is TGTGCCATCAGATCCGGGACAGGAGGGACTGAAGCTTTCTTT.

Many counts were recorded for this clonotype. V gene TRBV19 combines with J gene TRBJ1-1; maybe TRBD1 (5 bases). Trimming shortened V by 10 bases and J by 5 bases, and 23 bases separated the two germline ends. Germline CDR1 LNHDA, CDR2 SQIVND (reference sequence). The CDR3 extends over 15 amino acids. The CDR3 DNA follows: TGTGCCACCTCGAATAGAGGTGTGGGGGAGACTGAAGCTTTCTTT. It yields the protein CATSNRGVGETEAFF. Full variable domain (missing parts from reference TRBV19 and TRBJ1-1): DGGITQSPKYLFRKEGQNVTLSCEQNLNHDAMYWYRQDPGQGLRLIYYSQIVNDFQKGDIAEGYSVSREKKESFPLTVTSAQKNPTAFYLCATSNRGVGETEAFFGQGTRLTVV.

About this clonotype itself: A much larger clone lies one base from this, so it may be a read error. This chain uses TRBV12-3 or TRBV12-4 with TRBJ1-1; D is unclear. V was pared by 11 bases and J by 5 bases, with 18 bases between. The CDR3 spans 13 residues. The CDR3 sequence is CAGISRVGTEAFF. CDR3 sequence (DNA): TGTGCCGGCATTTCCCGGGTCGGGACTGAAGCTTTCTTT.

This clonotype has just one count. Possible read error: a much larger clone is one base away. The CDR3 bases are TGTGCCAGCAGCTTGACAGGGAATGGCTGCACCTTC. Protein product: CASSLTGNGCTF. The rearrangement joins TRBV7-9 to TRBJ1-2; 7 nucleotides line up with TRBD1. There are 12 residues in the CDR3. Germline-derived CDR1 and CDR2 are SEHNR and FQNEAQ (reference sequence).

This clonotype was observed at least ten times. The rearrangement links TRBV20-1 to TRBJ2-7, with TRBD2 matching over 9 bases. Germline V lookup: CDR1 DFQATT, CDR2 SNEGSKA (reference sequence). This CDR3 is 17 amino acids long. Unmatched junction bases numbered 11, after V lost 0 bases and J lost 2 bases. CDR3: CSARDSGRRGGTYEQYF. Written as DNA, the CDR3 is TGCAGTGCTAGAGATTCGGGTCGGCGGGGGGGGACCTACGAGCAGTACTTC.

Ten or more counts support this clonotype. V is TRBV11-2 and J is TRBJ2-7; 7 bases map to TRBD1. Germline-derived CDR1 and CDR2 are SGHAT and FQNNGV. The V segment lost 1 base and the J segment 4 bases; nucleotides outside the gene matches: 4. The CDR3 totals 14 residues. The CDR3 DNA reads TGTGCCAGCAGCTTAGTAACAGGGGATTACGAGCAGTACTTC. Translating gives CASSLVTGDYEQYF.

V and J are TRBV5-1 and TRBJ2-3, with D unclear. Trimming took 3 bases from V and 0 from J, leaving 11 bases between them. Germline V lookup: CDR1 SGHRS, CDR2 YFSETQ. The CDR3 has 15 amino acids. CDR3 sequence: CASSSDGSSTDTQYF. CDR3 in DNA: TGCGCCAGCAGCTCAGACGGATCAAGCACAGATACGCAGTATTTT. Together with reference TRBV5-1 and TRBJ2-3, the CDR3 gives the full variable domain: KAGVTQTPRYLIKTRGQQVTLSCSPISGHRSVSWYQQTPGQGLQFLFEYFSETQRNKGNFPGRFSGRQFSNSRSEMNVSTLELGDSALYLCASSSDGSSTDTQYFGPGTRLTVL.

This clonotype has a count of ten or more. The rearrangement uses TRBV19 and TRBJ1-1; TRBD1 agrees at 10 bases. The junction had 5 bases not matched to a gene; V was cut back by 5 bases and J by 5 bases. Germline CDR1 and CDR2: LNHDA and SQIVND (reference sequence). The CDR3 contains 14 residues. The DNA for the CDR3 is TGTGCCAGTAGTCACCAGGACAGGGGGACTGAAGCTTTCTTT. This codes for CASSHQDRGTEAFF.

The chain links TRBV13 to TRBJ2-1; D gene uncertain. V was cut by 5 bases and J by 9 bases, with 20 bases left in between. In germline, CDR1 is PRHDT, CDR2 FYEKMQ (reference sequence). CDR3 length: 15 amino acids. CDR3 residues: CASSPPRDRPREQFF. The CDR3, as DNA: TGTGCCAGCAGCCCCCCCCGTGATAGACCCCGTGAGCAGTTCTTC.